This TCR beta chain was found in a study of identifying expanded T cells in peripheral blood. Study outcomes and limitations: Approximately 2-week clone count variance significantly increased as total template count grew. About 1.2 clones differed between technical replicates, versus about 17 and 20 over time.

Concerning this clone itself: Its antigen remains unknown.

Healthy donors had no documented immune events, such as infections, while sampled. Repertoires were generated with immunoSEQ multiplex PCR, while TCRdb's copy carries only in-frame clones and drops some. There are over 45,000 clones in the sample; around 83% occur only once, and about 15% lies in the top ten. The clonotype was recovered from a person between 18 and 75 years old in good health. The sequenced sample consisted of blood.

CDR3 amino acids: CASSSPGLAGQSSYNEQFF. As DNA, the CDR3 is TGTGCCAGCAGCTCGCCGGGACTAGCGGGGCAGAGCTCCTACAATGAGCAGTTCTTC. The chain combines TRBV9 with TRBJ2-1; TRBD2 agrees at 13 bases. This CDR3 comprises 19 residues. After removal of 4 bases from V and 0 bases from J, the junction contained 10 bases not matched to a gene. Germline assignment: CDR1 SGDLS and CDR2 YYNGEE.